These 24 T cell receptor beta chains originate from one sample sequenced in a study of shared clonotypes between healthy human individuals. Measured with immunoSEQ multiplex PCR; TCRdb has only the in-frame clones, and not every one. The sample has around 2.1 million clones, 95% seen once. Specimen: naive CD4+ T cells sorted from blood. Subset in this sample: CD45RA+ positively selected. The receptor source for this set is a young man in good health.

This chain uses TRBV7-9 with TRBJ1-6, with TRBD1 matching over 9 bases. The CDR3 is 18 amino acids. The V gene's germline CDR1 is SEHNR and CDR2 FQNEAQ (reference sequence). The V segment lost 1 base and the J segment 2 bases; nucleotides outside the gene matches: 6. CDR3 nucleotide sequence: TGTGCCAGCAGCTTAGGCATGACAGGGGGGGCCTATAATTCACCCCTCCACTTT. This sequence encodes CASSLGMTGGAYNSPLHF.

This clone was observed once. V usage is TRBV30 and J usage is TRBJ1-1; no clear D. CDR1 and CDR2 from the germline V gene are GTSNPN and SVGIG (reference sequence). This CDR3 is built from 16 residues. Between the trimmed V and J ends, which lost 0 bases and 3 bases, there was a span of 17 bases. CDR3 sequence (DNA): TGTGCCTGGAGTGTACTTCAAGACTGGTGGGACACTGAAGCTTTCTTT. It is translated as CAWSVLQDWWDTEAFF.

This chain links TRBV5-1 with TRBJ2-1; D is unclear. Germline V lookup: CDR1 SGHRS, CDR2 YFSETQ. The CDR3 runs 15 residues. V was shortened by 3 bases and J by 0 bases, with 10 bases between the two germline ends. The CDR3 protein is CASSSTISSYNEQFF. The CDR3 bases are TGCGCCAGCAGCTCCACTATCAGCTCCTACAATGAGCAGTTCTTC.

As regards this clone: In the same sample, other DNA sequences code for this CDR3. V usage is TRBV9 and J usage is TRBJ2-7, with 8 bases that match TRBD2. V trimming: 0 bases; J trimming: 2 bases; junction bases outside the gene matches: 4. Per the germline V gene, CDR1 is SGDLS and CDR2 is YYNGEE. The CDR3 contains 15 residues. CDR3 nucleotide sequence: TGTGCCAGCAGCGTAGGGGCTAGCGGGCCCTACGAGCAGTACTTC. Translating it yields CASSVGASGPYEQYF.

Notes on this clone: Other nucleotide sequences in the sample specify the same CDR3. The rearrangement joins TRBV5-6 to TRBJ1-2, with 7 positions matching TRBD1. The CDR3 loop spans 14 amino acids. CDR1 is SGHDT, CDR2 YYEEEE, per germline. V dropped 0 bases and J dropped 3; count of bases not matched to a gene: 2. The CDR3 DNA follows: TGTGCCAGCAGCTTGGACAGGGGTGACTATGGCTACACCTTC. The encoded protein is CASSLDRGDYGYTF.

The gene calls are TRBV5-4 and TRBJ2-5, with a tentative D call TRBD1 (5 bases). V shed 0 bases and J shed 1 base, with 10 bases lying between them. Germline loops: CDR1 SGHNT, CDR2 YYREEE (reference sequence). There are 15 residues in the CDR3. The CDR3 sequence is CASSLGPGSQETQYF. The DNA for the CDR3 is TGTGCCAGCAGCTTGGGTCCAGGGTCCCAAGAGACCCAGTACTTC.

With regard to this clone: The sample holds other DNA sequences that translate to the same CDR3. CDR3 sequence (DNA): TGTGCCAGCAGTTTCGGCGGGGGGACAGATACGCAGTATTTT. Protein: CASSFGGGTDTQYF. V and J are TRBV7-2 and TRBJ2-3, with 8 nucleotides matching TRBD2. The CDR3 is made up of 14 amino acids. From germline, CDR1 is SGHTA and CDR2 FQGNSA. With V trimmed by 6 bases and J by 3 bases, 5 bases remained unmatched.

The chain uses TRBV5-4 and TRBJ1-2; 7 bases are a match to TRBD1. In germline, CDR1 is SGHNT, CDR2 YYREEE (reference sequence). This CDR3 has 12 residues. V shed 6 bases and J 7 bases; nucleotides not matched to a gene: 6. CDR3 loop: CASTEGGGGYTF. In DNA, the CDR3 is TGTGCCAGCACTGAAGGGGGCGGTGGCTACACCTTC.

The genes are TRBV6-1 and TRBJ2-5, with 9 bases lining up with TRBD1. The germline V gene encodes CDR1 MNHNS and CDR2 SASEGT. This CDR3 is 14 amino acids long. Unmatched junction bases numbered 3, after V lost 5 bases and J lost 2 bases. Here the CDR3 reads CASSIQGAQETQYF. CDR3 bases: TGTGCCAGCAGTATACAGGGGGCTCAAGAGACCCAGTACTTC.

The chain uses TRBV2 and TRBJ1-1, with D unclear. Trimming cost V 4 bases and J 11 bases, with 17 bases left between them. CDR3 length equals 13 residues. From germline, CDR1 is SNHLY and CDR2 FYNNEI. Here the CDR3 reads CASSAVNKVRAFF. The CDR3 DNA follows: TGTGCCAGCAGTGCTGTGAACAAGGTGCGGGCTTTCTTT.

V and J are TRBV9 and TRBJ1-1; D might be TRBD1 (5 bases). This CDR3 spans 18 amino acids. Trimming removed 1 base from V and 3 bases from J, with 22 bases in between. Germline CDR1 reads SGDLS; CDR2 reads YYNGEE. CDR3 bases: TGTGCCAGCAGCGTAAACGCCCGGACGGGGCCGGGTGACACTGAAGCTTTCTTT. Residues: CASSVNARTGPGDTEAFF. Using reference TRBV9 and TRBJ1-1 for the parts outside the CDR3, the full variable domain is DSGVTQTPKHLITATGQRVTLRCSPRSGDLSVYWYQQSLDQGLQFLIQYYNGEERAKGNILERFSAQQFPDLHSELNLSSLELGDSALYFCASSVNARTGPGDTEAFFGQGTRLTVV.

This chain connects TRBV7-9 to TRBJ1-1; a possible D gene is TRBD1 (6 bases). Germline CDR1 reads SEHNR; CDR2 reads FQNEAQ (reference sequence). CDR3 length: 15 residues. V lost 4 bases, J lost 2 bases, and 14 bases lay in between. The CDR3 nucleotides read TGTGCCAGCAGCTCTCCTCGGACAGCCAACACTGAAGCTTTCTTT. Protein: CASSSPRTANTEAFF.

The chain recombines TRBV19 with TRBJ1-6; D ambiguous. This CDR3 is built from 14 residues. CDR1 and CDR2 (germline): LNHDA, SQIVND (reference sequence). Trimming pared 6 bases from V and 11 bases from J, leaving 17 bases between. In DNA form, the CDR3 reads TGTGCCAGTAGGGGCTCAGAAAAGGGTACACCCCTCCACTTT. Translated: CASRGSEKGTPLHF. The full variable domain, with the rest looked up from reference TRBV19 and TRBJ1-6, is DGGITQSPKYLFRKEGQNVTLSCEQNLNHDAMYWYRQDPGQGLRLIYYSQIVNDFQKGDIAEGYSVSREKKESFPLTVTSAQKNPTAFYLCASRGSEKGTPLHFGNGTRLTVT.

The J gene is TRBJ1-2, the V gene TRBV7-2; tentatively, D is TRBD1 (5 bases). The V end was cut by 1 base, the J end by 7 bases, with 22 bases between. The CDR3 spans 17 residues. The germline gives CDR1 SGHTA, CDR2 FQGNSA. CDR3 amino acids: CASSLGDPRVQRVGYTF. The CDR3 DNA is TGTGCCAGCAGCTTAGGGGACCCCAGGGTCCAGCGGGTTGGCTACACCTTC.

This sequence joins TRBV2 and TRBJ1-5; 7 bases fit TRBD1. Looked up from germline, CDR1 is SNHLY and CDR2 is FYNNEI. There are 13 residues in the CDR3. The V segment lost 7 bases and the J segment 4 bases; nucleotides outside the gene matches: 4. CDR3 amino acids: CASTGQKNQPQHF. The CDR3 DNA reads TGTGCCAGCACGGGACAGAAAAATCAGCCCCAGCATTTT.

With respect to this clone: The sample contains more than one DNA sequence encoding this CDR3. The V call is TRBV5-1, the J call TRBJ2-7, with no clear D. Germline V CDR1 and CDR2: SGHRS, YFSETQ. The CDR3 loop spans 11 amino acids. Trimming pared 8 bases from V and 4 bases from J, leaving 10 bases between. The CDR3 is CASRSEYEQYF. In nucleotides, the CDR3 is TGCGCCAGTAGAAGCGAATACGAGCAGTACTTC. The full variable domain, in which reference TRBV5-1 and TRBJ2-7 provide the parts outside the CDR3, is KAGVTQTPRYLIKTRGQQVTLSCSPISGHRSVSWYQQTPGQGLQFLFEYFSETQRNKGNFPGRFSGRQFSNSRSEMNVSTLELGDSALYLCASRSEYEQYFGPGTRLTVT.

This chain uses TRBV5-1 with TRBJ2-5; 9 nucleotides line up with TRBD2. The CDR3 extends over 15 amino acids. Germline V gene lookup returns CDR1 SGHRS and CDR2 YFSETQ. V shed 4 bases and J 5 bases; nucleotides not matched to a gene: 9. CDR3 in amino acids: CASSPASGIGETQYF. The CDR3 DNA follows: TGCGCCAGCAGCCCAGCTAGCGGGATCGGGGAGACCCAGTACTTC. Complete variable domain (other parts from reference TRBV5-1 and TRBJ2-5): KAGVTQTPRYLIKTRGQQVTLSCSPISGHRSVSWYQQTPGQGLQFLFEYFSETQRNKGNFPGRFSGRQFSNSRSEMNVSTLELGDSALYLCASSPASGIGETQYFGPGTRLLVL.

The J gene is TRBJ1-3, the V gene TRBV6-5; 7 nucleotides align to TRBD1. CDR1 and CDR2 (germline): MNHEY, SVGAGI. V lost 4 bases, J lost 2 bases, and 8 bases stayed unmatched. The CDR3 loop spans 16 amino acids. The CDR3 loop is CASSFSRQGAGNTIYF. The CDR3, as DNA: TGTGCCAGCAGTTTTTCACGACAGGGAGCTGGAAACACCATATATTTT.

Points on this clone: At one of its ends the junction is not consistent with the germline gene, which may arise from a read error. The chain links TRBV7-7 to TRBJ2-5; 10 bases line up with TRBD2. Germline lookup yields CDR1 SSHAT and CDR2 FNYEAQ (reference sequence). The CDR3 runs to 16 residues. The CDR3 here is CASSSLLAGSQETQYF. CDR3 nucleotide sequence: TGTGCTAGCAGCTCCTTACTAGCGGGGTCCCAAGAGACCCAGTACTTC.

The V gene is TRBV7-9, the J gene TRBJ1-4, with D unresolved. V dropped 5 bases and J dropped 5 bases, with 15 bases sitting between them. Looked up from germline, CDR1 is SEHNR and CDR2 is FQNEAQ (reference sequence). The CDR3 is 15 amino acids. CDR3 in amino acids: CASSPQERLNEKLFF. As DNA, the CDR3 is TGTGCCAGCAGCCCTCAGGAGCGCCTGAATGAAAAACTGTTTTTT.

This sequence joins TRBV9 and TRBJ2-7; maybe TRBD1 (6 bases). The CDR3 length is 16 residues. Trimming took 0 bases from V and 7 from J, leaving 20 bases between them. Germline V CDR1 and CDR2: SGDLS, YYNGEE. This CDR3 is CASSVEEQGWGWEQYF. The CDR3 nucleotides read TGTGCCAGCAGCGTAGAGGAACAGGGTTGGGGCTGGGAGCAGTACTTC.

This rearrangement joins TRBV5-6 to TRBJ1-2; TRBD1 matches at 7 bases. Germline V gene sequence: CDR1 SGHDT, CDR2 YYEEEE. CDR3 length: 15 amino acids. Unmatched junction bases numbered 6, after V lost 4 bases and J lost 0 bases. Written as DNA, the CDR3 is TGTGCCAGCAGCCCCGGGACAGCTTCTAACTATGGCTACACCTTC. Protein sequence: CASSPGTASNYGYTF.

CDR3 amino acids: CASSDRLAVSNSPLHF. The CDR3 DNA reads TGTGCCAGCAGTGACAGGTTGGCAGTAAGTAATTCACCCCTCCACTTT. The chain employs TRBV6-1 and TRBJ1-6; D is unclear. This CDR3 has 16 amino acids. V was cut by 3 bases and J by 6 bases, with 15 bases left in between. The germline gives CDR1 MNHNS, CDR2 SASEGT.

The chain joins TRBV6-5 to TRBJ1-5, with 7 bases lining up with TRBD1. The CDR3 is 13 amino acids. J gave up 4 bases and V 6 bases, and 3 bases lay outside the gene matches. Germline V gene lookup returns CDR1 MNHEY and CDR2 SVGAGI. The CDR3 DNA reads as TGTGCCAGCAGGGACAGGTATAATCAGCCCCAGCATTTT. Amino acid sequence: CASRDRYNQPQHF.